This T cell receptor (beta chain) came from a study of early T cells in non-severe SARS-CoV-2 infection. TCRdb recomputed calls from the 5' RACE reads with MiXCR, one row per CDR3 protein. In the table there are 84,000 or so distinct CDR3 sequences, around an eighth of which are singletons. In this sample, this clonotype turned up many times. V shed 0 bases and J shed 4 bases, with 4 bases lying between them. Looked up from germline, CDR1 is LGHNA and CDR2 is YNFKEQ. CDR3 size: 13 residues. The chain is built from TRBV4-2 and TRBJ1-5; D gene uncertain. Sequenced material: whole blood. This TCR was sampled from an adult who was a healthcare worker with PCR-confirmed SARS-CoV-2 infection or an uninfected control (not recorded which). The CDR3 sequence is CASSQDLNQPQHF. The CDR3 bases are TGTGCCAGCAGCCAAGATCTAAATCAGCCCCAGCATTTT.